These 30 T cell receptor beta chains were all obtained from the same sample, sequenced in a study of blood T cell repertoires in COVID-19. This table comes from immunoSEQ multiplex PCR, and its TCRdb copy is limited to in-frame clones, with some not included. The table lists roughly 170,000 clones, around four fifths of them singletons, with roughly 4% in the top ten. The sample was PBMCs or T cells enriched from blood (not recorded which). The receptors come from a woman aged 45-60 years in a cohort exposed to, infected with or recovered from COVID-19 (not recorded which).

J is TRBJ2-5 and V is TRBV6-6; unclear D gene. In germline, CDR1 is MNHNY, CDR2 SVGAGI (reference sequence). Trimming stripped 2 bases from V and 4 bases from J, with 2 bases between. CDR3 length equals 11 residues. Written as DNA, the CDR3 is TGTGCCAGCAGTTACCGAGAGACCCAGTACTTC. The encoded protein is CASSYRETQYF.

This clone came up once. V usage is TRBV6-2 or TRBV6-3 and J usage is TRBJ2-1, with 8 bases that match TRBD2. J lost 8 bases, V lost 2 bases, and 8 bases had no gene match. The CDR3 length is 15 residues. Looked up from germline, CDR1 is MNHEY and CDR2 is SVGEGT. The CDR3 loop reads CASSYTGGGHDEQFF. CDR3 sequence (DNA): TGTGCCAGCAGTTACACGGGGGGGGGCCACGATGAGCAGTTCTTC.

The chain combines TRBV12-3 or TRBV12-4 with TRBJ1-1, with D perhaps matching TRBD1 (5 bases). The CDR3 contains 13 residues. Trimming removed 8 bases at V and 1 base at J, with 11 bases between. The CDR3 is CASGGVANTEAFF. Here the CDR3 DNA reads TGTGCCAGCGGGGGGGTGGCGAACACTGAAGCTTTCTTT.

V usage is TRBV19 and J usage is TRBJ1-2; D is unresolved. V was cut by 3 bases and J by 8 bases, with 10 bases left in between. The CDR3 loop spans 12 amino acids. CDR1 is LNHDA and CDR2 is SQIVND in the germline V gene (reference sequence). CDR3 region: CASSMVLGGYTF. CDR3 nucleotide sequence: TGTGCCAGTAGTATGGTACTAGGAGGCTACACCTTC. Based on the CDR3 plus reference TRBV19 and TRBJ1-2, the full variable domain is DGGITQSPKYLFRKEGQNVTLSCEQNLNHDAMYWYRQDPGQGLRLIYYSQIVNDFQKGDIAEGYSVSREKKESFPLTVTSAQKNPTAFYLCASSMVLGGYTFGSGTRLTVV.

J is TRBJ2-7 and V is TRBV11-2; 10 nucleotides align to TRBD1. Germline V gene data show CDR1 as SGHAT and CDR2 as FQNNGV. V trimming: 5 bases; J trimming: 2 bases; junction bases outside the gene matches: 6. CDR3 size: 15 residues. The CDR3 bases are TGTGCCAGCAGCCCGAGGACAGGGGGGACCTACGAGCAGTACTTC. Translation gives CASSPRTGGTYEQYF.

The CDR3 DNA reads TGTGCCAGCAGCCATTGGGACAGGGGGCCTGAGACCCAGTACTTC. Translation gives CASSHWDRGPETQYF. The J gene is TRBJ2-5, the V gene TRBV3-1 (or the pseudogene TRBV3-2); 12 nucleotides match TRBD1. Unmatched junction bases numbered 4, after V lost 3 bases and J lost 5 bases. Germline lookup yields CDR1 LGHDT and CDR2 YNNKEL (reference sequence). The CDR3 runs to 15 residues.

The rearrangement uses TRBV9 and TRBJ2-1; 8 nucleotides line up with TRBD1. The germline CDR1 and CDR2 sequences are SGDLS and YYNGEE. V trimming: 4 bases; J trimming: 8 bases; junction bases outside the gene matches: 17. The CDR3 is made up of 17 amino acids. DNA of the CDR3: TGTGCCAGCAGCCGGGGACAGGCTATGTGGAGCGTCTATGAGCAGTTCTTC. It specifies CASSRGQAMWSVYEQFF.

Concerning this clone: The germline gene is not matched at one end of the junction; a read error may be the cause. V usage is TRBV30 and J usage is TRBJ2-7, with 9 positions matching TRBD1. Germline lookup yields CDR1 GTSNPN and CDR2 SVGIG (reference sequence). The CDR3 has 13 amino acids. CDR3 region: CAWSVEEGTGILF. In DNA, the CDR3 is TGTGCCTGGAGTGTAGAGGAGGGGACAGGGATCCTGTTC. Full variable domain (outside the CDR3, taken from reference TRBV30 and TRBJ2-7): SQTIHQWPATLVQPVGSPLSLECTVEGTSNPNLYWYRQAAGRGLQLLFYSVGIGQISSEVPQNLSASRPQDRQFILSSKKLLLSDSGFYLCAWSVEEGTGILFGPGTRLTVT.

This clone was seen only a few times. The chain recombines TRBV7-3 with TRBJ1-2; 8 nucleotides agree with TRBD1. The germline gives CDR1 SGHTA, CDR2 FQGTGA. V shed 5 bases, J shed 8 bases, and the junction held 13 bases outside the gene matches. This CDR3 region has 15 residues. The CDR3 region has the DNA TGTGCCAGCAGCCCAACCCCAGGGGGCGCGTGGGGCTACACCTTC. As protein: CASSPTPGGAWGYTF.

This chain joins TRBV5-1 and TRBJ2-7; TRBD1 might be the D (6 bases). V shed 0 bases and J shed 6 bases, with 13 bases lying between them. Germline V lookup: CDR1 SGHRS, CDR2 YFSETQ. The CDR3 totals 14 residues. The CDR3: CASSLAVGQREQYF. DNA of the CDR3: TGCGCCAGCAGCTTGGCCGTAGGACAGCGCGAGCAGTACTTC.

This clone was seen just once. The genes are TRBV5-1 and TRBJ2-5; TRBD1 matches at 9 bases. The germline V gene encodes CDR1 SGHRS and CDR2 YFSETQ. J was trimmed by 7 bases and V by 0 bases; bases with no gene match: 4. The CDR3 is 14 amino acids. Here the CDR3 reads CASSLAGQGGTQYF. CDR3 nucleotides: TGCGCCAGCAGCTTGGCGGGACAGGGAGGGACCCAGTACTTC.

In DNA form, the CDR3 reads TGTGCCAGCAGTTTGGGGGACAGGGGGGGTGGCTACACCTTC. Translating it yields CASSLGDRGGGYTF. V gene TRBV28 combines with J gene TRBJ1-2; TRBD1 agrees at 11 bases. Germline loops: CDR1 MDHEN, CDR2 SYDVKM. The CDR3 has 14 amino acids. The J segment lost 7 bases and the V segment lost 3 bases, leaving 4 bases of the junction unmatched.

The sample holds one count of this clone. The chain recombines TRBV6-5 with TRBJ2-1; TRBD2 agrees at 7 bases. The CDR3 extends over 13 amino acids. Germline CDR1 MNHEY, CDR2 SVGAGI. Losses at the gene ends were 5 bases for V and 8 bases for J; bases not matched to a gene: 6. CDR3 nucleotide sequence: TGTGCCAGCAGTCCGGGGGGACTGGATGAGCAGTTCTTC. Its translation: CASSPGGLDEQFF.

The rearrangement links TRBV19 to TRBJ1-1, with 7 bases lining up with TRBD1. This CDR3 region has 13 residues. The germline V gene encodes CDR1 LNHDA and CDR2 SQIVND (reference sequence). V lost 10 bases to trimming and J lost 1 base; unmatched junction nucleotides: 6. The CDR3 bases are TGTGCCACCACGGACAGGCCGAACACTGAAGCTTTCTTT. This encodes CATTDRPNTEAFF.

This clone appeared once. The chain combines TRBV9 with TRBJ2-1; no reliable D call. V was pared by 0 bases and J by 3 bases, with 7 bases between. In germline, CDR1 is SGDLS, CDR2 YYNGEE. The CDR3 is 14 amino acids. CDR3 sequence (DNA): TGTGCCAGCAGCGTAGCGTCTAGCTACAATGAGCAGTTCTTC. Translated: CASSVASSYNEQFF.

This chain links TRBV5-4 with TRBJ2-5; TRBD1 is a possible D gene (5 bases). V gave up 4 bases and J gave up 1 base, with 14 bases separating them. Per the germline V gene, CDR1 is SGHNT and CDR2 is YYREEE (reference sequence). The CDR3 runs to 15 residues. CDR3 sequence (DNA): TGTGCCAGCAGCCCGTCAGTGGGGCTCCAAGAGACCCAGTACTTC. This sequence encodes CASSPSVGLQETQYF. Combining the CDR3 with reference TRBV5-4 and TRBJ2-5 gives the whole variable domain ETGVTQSPTHLIKTRGQQVTLRCSSQSGHNTVSWYQQALGQGPQFIFQYYREEENGRGNFPPRFSGLQFPNYSSELNVNALELDDSALYLCASSPSVGLQETQYFGPGTRLLVL.

The V call is TRBV3-1 (or the pseudogene TRBV3-2), the J call TRBJ2-3, with 9 nucleotides matching TRBD2. Germline CDR1 is LGHDT and CDR2 is YNNKEL (reference sequence). The CDR3 contains 15 residues. Trimming removed 5 bases from V and 1 base from J; junction bases left unmatched: 4. The CDR3 DNA reads as TGTGCCAGCAGCAAACGGACTAGCGGCACAGATACGCAGTATTTT. Amino acids: CASSKRTSGTDTQYF.

The rearrangement joins TRBV5-6 to TRBJ1-5; D is perhaps TRBD1 (5 bases). Germline V gene sequence: CDR1 SGHDT, CDR2 YYEEEE. Trimming left V 1 base short and J 0 bases short, with 11 bases between. CDR3 length: 16 residues. The CDR3 bases are TGTGCCAGCAGCTTGTTTCGGACACTTAGCAATCAGCCCCAGCATTTT. It encodes CASSLFRTLSNQPQHF.

The chain combines TRBV3-1 (or the pseudogene TRBV3-2) with TRBJ1-1; 8 positions agree with TRBD1. The germline V gene encodes CDR1 LGHDT and CDR2 YNNKEL (reference sequence). Trimming took 3 bases from V and 4 from J; bases not matched to a gene: 4. The CDR3 is made up of 14 amino acids. CDR3: CASSHRGLGTEAFF. DNA for the CDR3: TGTGCCAGCAGCCACAGGGGGCTAGGCACTGAAGCTTTCTTT.

This clone was detected only once. The genes are TRBV10-2 and TRBJ2-3; D call uncertain. The CDR3 is made up of 14 amino acids. Trimming stripped 3 bases from V and 3 bases from J, with 10 bases between. The germline V gene encodes CDR1 WSHSY and CDR2 SAAADI. This chain's CDR3 is CASSDYYGTDTQYF. The CDR3 DNA sequence: TGCGCCAGCAGTGATTACTACGGGACAGATACGCAGTATTTT.

The genes are TRBV28 and TRBJ1-1; possible D gene TRBD1, 5 bases. CDR1 is MDHEN, CDR2 SYDVKM, per germline. Trimming took off 3 bases at V and 5 bases at J, with 7 bases between the two ends. The CDR3 has 12 amino acids. The CDR3 DNA follows: TGTGCCAGCAGTTTGCAGGGAACTGAAGCTTTCTTT. It codes for CASSLQGTEAFF. The whole variable domain, remainder taken from reference TRBV28 and TRBJ1-1, is DVKVTQSSRYLVKRTGEKVFLECVQDMDHENMFWYRQDPGLGLRLIYFSYDVKMKEKGDIPEGYSVSREKKERFSLILESASTNQTSMYLCASSLQGTEAFFGQGTRLTVV.

The chain joins TRBV28 to TRBJ2-7; 7 positions agree with TRBD2. The CDR3 totals 16 residues. Germline V gives CDR1 MDHEN, CDR2 SYDVKM. After removal of 3 bases from V and 1 base from J, the junction contained 9 bases not matched to a gene. The CDR3 DNA follows: TGTGCCAGCAGTTTGCCGTCGAGGGAGGGGTCCTACGAGCAGTACTTC. Its translation: CASSLPSREGSYEQYF.

The chain employs TRBV5-1 and TRBJ2-5; TRBD1 aligns across 12 bases. Unmatched junction bases numbered 9, after V lost 3 bases and J lost 6 bases. CDR3 size: 16 residues. The V gene's germline CDR1 is SGHRS and CDR2 YFSETQ. The CDR3 DNA reads as TGCGCCAGCAGCTCGGGACAGGGGGCATTAGGGAAGACCCAGTACTTC. As protein: CASSSGQGALGKTQYF.

This sequence joins TRBV28 and TRBJ1-1; TRBD1 might be the D (6 bases). V shed 7 bases and J shed 9 bases, with 24 bases lying between them. The CDR3 spans 15 residues. Germline V lookup: CDR1 MDHEN, CDR2 SYDVKM. In DNA, the CDR3 is TGTGCCAGCACCACTCCCCCCGGGACATCGGCTAAAGCTTTCTTT. It translates to CASTTPPGTSAKAFF.

This clone was seen only a few times. J is TRBJ2-1 and V is TRBV2, with D possibly matching TRBD2 (7 bases). CDR3 length: 16 residues. The germline gives CDR1 SNHLY, CDR2 FYNNEI. V was trimmed by 2 bases and J by 0 bases, leaving 11 bases between them. For the CDR3, the DNA is TGTGCCAGCAGTGAAAGGAGGGGGGGCTCCTACAATGAGCAGTTCTTC. Translated: CASSERRGGSYNEQFF.

This clone has only one observation. The gene calls are TRBV28 and TRBJ2-7; 8 nucleotides agree with TRBD1. The CDR3 runs to 13 residues. CDR1 and CDR2 (germline): MDHEN, SYDVKM. The V and J ends lost 7 bases and 3 bases, in that order; junction bases with no gene match: 5. For the CDR3, the DNA is TGTGCCAGCAAGACAGGGGCGGACTACGAGCAGTACTTC. Protein sequence: CASKTGADYEQYF.

This clone was seen a few times. V gene TRBV7-2 combines with J gene TRBJ2-1; D not certain. This CDR3 region has 12 residues. V gave up 2 bases and J gave up 7 bases, with 6 bases separating them. CDR1 and CDR2 from the germline V gene are SGHTA and FQGNSA. The CDR3: CASSLSRNEQFF. In nucleotides, the CDR3 is TGTGCCAGCAGCTTATCGAGGAATGAGCAGTTCTTC.

The V gene is TRBV7-2, the J gene TRBJ1-2, with 9 bases identical to TRBD1. This CDR3 has 14 amino acids. V lost 5 bases, J lost 2 bases, and 3 bases stayed unmatched. The germline gives CDR1 SGHTA, CDR2 FQGNSA. DNA of the CDR3: TGTGCCAGCAGCGTGGACAGGGGCAACTATGGCTACACCTTC. Amino acids: CASSVDRGNYGYTF. The whole variable domain, remainder taken from reference TRBV7-2 and TRBJ1-2, is GAGVSQSPSNKVTEKGKDVELRCDPISGHTALYWYRQSLGQGLEFLIYFQGNSAPDKSGLPSDRFSAERTGGSVSTLTIQRTQQEDSAVYLCASSVDRGNYGYTFGSGTRLTVV.

V gene TRBV24-1 combines with J gene TRBJ2-6; TRBD2 is a possible D gene (5 bases). This CDR3 has 16 amino acids. Trimming took off 4 bases at V and 0 bases at J, with 9 bases between the two ends. In germline, CDR1 is KGHDR, CDR2 SFDVKD. The CDR3 region is CATSDEGGSGANVLTF. The DNA of the CDR3 is TGTGCCACCAGTGACGAAGGAGGCTCTGGGGCCAACGTCCTGACTTTC.

A few counts support this clone. The rearrangement links TRBV27 to TRBJ1-6, with D possibly TRBD1 on 6 matching bases. In germline, CDR1 is MNHEY, CDR2 SMNVEV (reference sequence). The CDR3 totals 14 residues. Deletions cut 3 bases from V and 10 bases from J, with 13 bases between. The CDR3 is CASSFGRGGSPLHF. The DNA for the CDR3 is TGTGCCAGCAGTTTCGGCAGGGGTGGATCACCCCTCCACTTT.